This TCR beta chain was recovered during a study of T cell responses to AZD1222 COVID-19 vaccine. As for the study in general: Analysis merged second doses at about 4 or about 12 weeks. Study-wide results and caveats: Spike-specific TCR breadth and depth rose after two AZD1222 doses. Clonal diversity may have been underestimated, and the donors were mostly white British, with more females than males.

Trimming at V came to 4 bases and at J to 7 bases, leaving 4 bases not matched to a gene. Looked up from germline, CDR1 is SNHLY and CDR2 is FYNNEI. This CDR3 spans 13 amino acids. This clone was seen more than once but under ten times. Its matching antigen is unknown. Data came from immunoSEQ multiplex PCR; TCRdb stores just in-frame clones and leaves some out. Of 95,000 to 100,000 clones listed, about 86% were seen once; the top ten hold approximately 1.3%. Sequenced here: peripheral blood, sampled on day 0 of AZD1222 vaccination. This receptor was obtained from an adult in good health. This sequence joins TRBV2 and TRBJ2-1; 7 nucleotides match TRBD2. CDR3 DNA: TGTGCCAGCAGTGGACTAGCCGCTAATGAGCAGTTCTTC. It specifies CASSGLAANEQFF.